Listed here are 13 T cell receptor beta chains from one sample, sequenced in a study of blood T cell repertoires in COVID-19. The table came from immunoSEQ multiplex PCR; TCRdb's copy has only in-frame clones and leaves some out. The data show about 240,000 clones, over 80% seen once. The sequenced sample consisted of peripheral blood. The source of these receptors is a man aged 25 to 40 who had recovered from COVID-19.

J is TRBJ2-1 and V is TRBV7-3; the match to TRBD1 covers 11 bases. V was pared by 4 bases and J by 7 bases, with 6 bases of the junction left unmatched. This CDR3 has 15 residues. Germline values: CDR1 SGHTA, CDR2 FQGTGA. In nucleotides, the CDR3 is TGTGCCAGCAGCTCTACCGGGACAGGGGGGAATGAGCAGTTCTTC. Amino acids: CASSSTGTGGNEQFF.

The V call is TRBV9, the J call TRBJ2-5; D not certain. Germline V CDR1 and CDR2: SGDLS, YYNGEE. The CDR3 runs to 14 residues. V was cut by 0 bases and J by 1 base, with 7 bases left in between. The CDR3 reads CASSVDVSQETQYF. In DNA form, the CDR3 reads TGTGCCAGCAGCGTAGATGTTAGCCAAGAGACCCAGTACTTC.

This chain joins TRBV5-1 and TRBJ1-1; D unclear. V was cut by 4 bases and J by 0 bases, with 10 bases left in between. Germline V gene sequence: CDR1 SGHRS, CDR2 YFSETQ. There are 14 residues in the CDR3. The CDR3 sequence: CASSPRRVNTEAFF. CDR3 sequence (DNA): TGCGCCAGCAGCCCGCGGCGGGTGAACACTGAAGCTTTCTTT.

The gene calls are TRBV19 and TRBJ1-1; TRBD1 might be the D (6 bases). The CDR3 runs to 14 residues. CDR1 and CDR2 from the germline V gene are LNHDA and SQIVND (reference sequence). V was shortened by 5 bases and J by 4 bases, with 14 bases between the two germline ends. Here the CDR3 DNA reads TGTGCCAGTAGTGAGGTGCAGGGGATCACTGAAGCTTTCTTT. Translating it yields CASSEVQGITEAFF.

This clone appeared a few times. The chain recombines TRBV5-8 with TRBJ2-5; 11 bases map to TRBD1. Trimming took 1 base from V and 4 from J; bases not matched to a gene: 3. Germline V gives CDR1 SGHTS, CDR2 YDEGEE. There are 15 residues in the CDR3. The CDR3 here is CASSLLGTGGETQYF. The CDR3 DNA is TGTGCCAGCAGCTTGCTCGGGACAGGGGGAGAGACCCAGTACTTC.

This clone occurred once. This chain joins TRBV28 and TRBJ1-1; D perhaps matches TRBD1 (5 bases). This CDR3 comprises 14 residues. From germline, CDR1 is MDHEN and CDR2 SYDVKM. Trimming took off 5 bases at V and 8 bases at J, with 18 bases between the two ends. The CDR3 DNA reads TGTGCCAGCAGTGGGGGGGATAGGACACTGGAAGCTTTCTTT. This codes for CASSGGDRTLEAFF.

The V and J genes are TRBV4-2 and TRBJ2-3, with D hard to call. The V gene's germline CDR1 is LGHNA and CDR2 YNFKEQ. V was pared by 4 bases and J by 2 bases, with 10 bases between. The CDR3 has 14 residues. CDR3 in amino acids: CASSPHSNTDTQYF. CDR3 DNA sequence: TGTGCCAGCAGCCCCCACTCTAACACAGATACGCAGTATTTT.

There are a few counts of this clone. J is TRBJ1-5 and V is TRBV10-3; 8 bases line up with TRBD1. Looked up from germline, CDR1 is ENHRY and CDR2 is SYGVKD. After removal of 2 bases from V and 5 bases from J, the junction contained 2 bases not matched to a gene. CDR3 length: 14 amino acids. The CDR3 spells CAISEQGAHQPQHF. DNA for the CDR3: TGTGCCATCAGTGAGCAGGGGGCTCATCAGCCCCAGCATTTT.

This chain connects TRBV14 to TRBJ2-1; the D is unclear. Per germline, CDR1 SGHDN and CDR2 FVKESK. The CDR3 consists of 18 residues. V shed 1 base and J shed 0 bases, with 16 bases lying between them. CDR3 coding DNA: TGTGCCAGCAGCCAAGTTTCTGGAGACTCGAGCTCCTACAATGAGCAGTTCTTC. It encodes CASSQVSGDSSSYNEQFF.

This clone turned up a few times. V is TRBV4-2 and J is TRBJ2-7; D is uncertain. V lost 1 base, J lost 7 bases, and 8 bases lay in between. The germline V gene has CDR1 LGHNA and CDR2 YNFKEQ. The CDR3 contains 12 residues. CDR3 nucleotide sequence: TGTGCCAGCAGCCAAGGGGCCTTGGAGCAGTACTTC. This gives the protein CASSQGALEQYF.

The chain's CDR3 is CASSRDRSTDTQYF. The CDR3 DNA is TGCGCCAGCAGCCGGGACAGGAGCACAGATACGCAGTATTTT. The gene calls are TRBV5-1 and TRBJ2-3; 8 bases map to TRBD1. With 4 bases clipped from V and 0 bases from J, the junction kept 1 base outside the gene matches. The CDR3 totals 14 residues. Germline-derived CDR1 and CDR2 are SGHRS and YFSETQ.

J is TRBJ2-6 and V is TRBV5-4; TRBD1 matches 8 bases. This CDR3 has 19 residues. Germline V CDR1 and CDR2: SGHNT, YYREEE (reference sequence). Losses at the gene ends were 0 bases for V and 0 bases for J; bases not matched to a gene: 8. The CDR3 DNA is TGTGCCAGCAGCTTGGATTTAGGACAGGGCGTCTCTGGGGCCAACGTCCTGACTTTC. Its translation: CASSLDLGQGVSGANVLTF. The full variable domain, its missing parts supplied by reference TRBV5-4 and TRBJ2-6, is ETGVTQSPTHLIKTRGQQVTLRCSSQSGHNTVSWYQQALGQGPQFIFQYYREEENGRGNFPPRFSGLQFPNYSSELNVNALELDDSALYLCASSLDLGQGVSGANVLTFGAGSRLTVL.

V gene TRBV3-1 (or the pseudogene TRBV3-2) combines with J gene TRBJ1-2; D may be TRBD1 (5 bases). The CDR3 covers 15 residues. Germline CDR1 LGHDT, CDR2 YNNKEL (reference sequence). The germline V and J ends were trimmed by 1 base and 7 bases, with 16 bases remaining between them. CDR3 sequence reads: CASSQVGGGRGGYTF. DNA for the CDR3: TGTGCCAGCAGCCAAGTAGGCGGGGGGAGAGGTGGCTACACCTTC.